The 6 T cell receptor beta chains given below trace back to one sample, sequenced in a study of OX40 agonist ivuxolimab in advanced cancers. Profiled with immunoSEQ multiplex PCR; TCRdb holds only in-frame clones, not every one. The top ten clones hold more than 0.4% of a sample with 73,000 or so clones, approximately 90% of them seen once. The sample was CD4+ or CD8+ T cells sorted from blood, taken in a trial of the OX40 agonist ivuxolimab. Receptor source: an adult with an advanced solid tumor such as melanoma, head and neck, liver or kidney cancer.

The V gene is TRBV19, the J gene TRBJ1-1; maybe TRBD1 (5 bases). CDR1 LNHDA and CDR2 SQIVND come from the germline V gene (reference sequence). Trimming took off 5 bases at V and 0 bases at J, with 10 bases between the two ends. This CDR3 is 14 amino acids long. CDR3 loop: CASSLGQMNTEAFF. Written as DNA, the CDR3 is TGTGCCAGTAGTCTGGGGCAGATGAACACTGAAGCTTTCTTT.

V is TRBV6-5 and J is TRBJ1-2; 7 nucleotides line up with TRBD1. The CDR3 runs 15 residues. With V trimmed by 4 bases and J by 2 bases, 7 bases remained unmatched. Germline V gene lookup returns CDR1 MNHEY and CDR2 SVGAGI. CDR3: CASSFRPTGNYGYTF. DNA of the CDR3: TGTGCCAGCAGTTTCCGTCCGACAGGGAACTATGGCTACACCTTC.

This clone was detected only once. The chain joins TRBV4-3 to TRBJ2-3; 9 nucleotides match TRBD2. The V gene's germline CDR1 is LGHNA and CDR2 YSLEER. The ends lost 1 base at V and 4 bases at J; junction bases unmatched: 3. This CDR3 contains 15 residues. CDR3 sequence: CASSQVTSGSDTQYF. CDR3 coding DNA: TGCGCCAGCAGCCAAGTGACTAGCGGCTCAGATACGCAGTATTTT.

The rearrangement uses TRBV6-5 and TRBJ1-1; 12 nucleotides align to TRBD1. The trim removed 5 bases at V and 11 bases at J, leaving 9 bases unmatched. The CDR3 spans 14 residues. Per germline, CDR1 MNHEY and CDR2 SVGAGI. The CDR3 DNA reads as TGTGCCAGCAGTAAGGGACAGGGGGCGATCATGGCTTTCTTT. This gives the protein CASSKGQGAIMAFF.

V is TRBV27 and J is TRBJ1-4; 11 bases are a match to TRBD1. From germline, CDR1 is MNHEY and CDR2 SMNVEV (reference sequence). The ends lost 6 bases at V and 5 bases at J; junction bases unmatched: 5. The CDR3 totals 15 residues. The CDR3 is CASRFRTGGNEKLFF. The CDR3 coding sequence is TGTGCCAGCAGGTTTCGGACAGGGGGCAATGAAAAACTGTTTTTT.

This clone was picked up one time. This rearrangement joins TRBV4-3 to TRBJ1-1, with D perhaps matching TRBD1 (5 bases). Germline-derived CDR1 and CDR2 are LGHNA and YSLEER. With 0 bases removed from V and 6 bases from J, the gap between germline ends came to 14 bases. The CDR3 loop spans 15 amino acids. CDR3 nucleotide sequence: TGCGCCAGCAGCCAAGATGCAGGGATAGCCTCTGAAGCTTTCTTT. Translated: CASSQDAGIASEAFF.